This T cell receptor (beta chain) was recorded in a study of post-analysis software for immune sequencing data. Study-wide background: Disease courses included relapsing-remitting, secondary progressive and progressive-relapsing multiple sclerosis.

As regards this clonotype: The target antigen is unknown.

Presence of unique molecular identifiers characterized the TCR beta cDNA libraries. The yield from approximately 1 to 10 million T cells was approximately 500,000 cDNA molecules in total. TCRdb redid the calling of the PCR reads with MiXCR, one entry per CDR3 protein. Among hundreds of thousands of distinct CDR3 sequences, roughly 50% were seen once, and the ten largest hold around 4.5%. CDR3 length: 15 residues. V was trimmed by 8 bases and J by 2 bases, leaving 17 bases between them. Findings and caveats of the study: F-measure co-clustering was strong for batch-matched samples. Patients had higher frequencies than controls of about five TRBV segments, including TRBV5-6, TRBV5-1 and TRBV20-1. Significantly decreased normalized Chao1 diversity was recorded for multiple sclerosis patients relative to controls.

Sequencing used blood. The V call is TRBV12-3 or TRBV12-4, the J call TRBJ2-3, with D possibly matching TRBD2 (5 bases). This sequence originates from a girl aged 10-17 years with multiple sclerosis. This chain's CDR3 is CASSLFARATDTQYF. As DNA, the CDR3 is TGTGCCAGCTCGCTTTTCGCGCGGGCCACAGATACGCAGTATTTT.